These 30 T cell receptor beta chains originate from one sample sequenced in a study of Ad26.COV2.S vaccination and SARS-CoV-2 variants. Treatment indicated: some 19 received Ad26.COV2.S at low or high dose, single or two shots; 5 received placebo; per-sample allocation not given. Specimens were obtained on day 63 following the first vaccine or placebo injection. The repertoire was sequenced with immunoSEQ multiplex PCR; TCRdb's copy has only in-frame clones and lacks some. The sample has roughly 700,000 clones, about 90% seen once. The sequencing used peripheral blood, collected in a trial of Ad26.COV2.S vaccine versus placebo. The receptors originated from a person aged 18-65 years who received the Ad26.COV2.S COVID-19 vaccine or a placebo.

Only one count was recorded for this clone. This chain links TRBV6-5 with TRBJ1-1; no firm D call. Germline CDR1 and CDR2: MNHEY and SVGAGI. This CDR3 region has 11 residues. With 2 bases removed from V and 7 bases from J, the gap between germline ends came to 5 bases. CDR3 sequence reads: CASSYGVEAFF. CDR3 bases: TGTGCCAGCAGTTACGGAGTTGAAGCTTTCTTT.

This chain joins TRBV6-5 and TRBJ2-7, with 8 bases identical to TRBD2. This CDR3 is 11 amino acids long. Germline CDR1 and CDR2: MNHEY and SVGAGI. V shed 11 bases, J shed 4 bases, and the junction held 4 bases outside the gene matches. The CDR3 nucleotides read TGTGCCGCGAGCGGGAGTTACGAGCAGTACTTC. Its protein product is CAASGSYEQYF.

This chain links TRBV12-3 or TRBV12-4 with TRBJ1-5; D might be TRBD1 (5 bases). The V and J ends lost 6 bases and 9 bases respectively, with 12 bases between them. The CDR3 is 12 amino acids. This CDR3 is CASSLVQGPQHF. The CDR3 coding sequence is TGTGCCAGCAGCCTTGTTCAGGGGCCCCAGCATTTT.

The chain has TRBV18 and TRBJ1-1; the D gene is possibly TRBD1 (6 bases). CDR3 length: 14 residues. V was trimmed by 8 bases and J by 0 bases, leaving 13 bases between them. Germline V gene data show CDR1 as KGHSH and CDR2 as LQKENI. CDR3: CASRPGQMNTEAFF. The CDR3 nucleotides are TGTGCCAGCCGGCCAGGACAGATGAACACTGAAGCTTTCTTT.

The gene calls are TRBV3-1 (or the pseudogene TRBV3-2) and TRBJ1-6, with D possibly matching TRBD1 (5 bases). Germline values: CDR1 LGHDT, CDR2 YNNKEL (reference sequence). V lost 3 bases and J lost 9, with 18 bases in between. The CDR3 has 16 residues. Here the CDR3 DNA reads TGTGCCAGCAGCCAGCCCCGTGGGGGGGGATTTTCACCCCTCCACTTT. Its translation is CASSQPRGGGFSPLHF.

The V and J genes are TRBV27 and TRBJ2-3, with D unresolved. The CDR3 is 13 residues long. V lost 5 bases and J 2 bases, leaving 8 bases between the germline ends. CDR1 is MNHEY, CDR2 SMNVEV, per germline (reference sequence). DNA for the CDR3: TGTGCCAGCAGTCCTTACAACACAGATACGCAGTATTTT. Translating gives CASSPYNTDTQYF.

This clone was found once. The CDR3 reads CASSQPGTGGIVREAFF. The DNA of the CDR3 is TGCGCCAGCAGCCAACCCGGGACAGGGGGTATTGTCCGGGAAGCTTTCTTT. This rearrangement joins TRBV4-1 to TRBJ1-1; TRBD1 aligns across 11 bases. The CDR3 extends over 17 amino acids. With 2 bases clipped from V and 8 bases from J, the junction kept 13 bases outside the gene matches. CDR1 and CDR2 (germline): MGHRA, YSYEKL.

The chain is built from TRBV11-3 and TRBJ1-5; 8 nucleotides match TRBD1. From germline, CDR1 is SGHNT and CDR2 YENEEA. This CDR3 comprises 14 residues. V trimming: 11 bases; J trimming: 6 bases; junction bases outside the gene matches: 12. The CDR3 loop reads CAREGDRGAQPQHF. In DNA, the CDR3 is TGTGCCCGCGAGGGTGACAGGGGAGCTCAGCCCCAGCATTTT.

V and J are TRBV4-3 and TRBJ2-4; no reliable D call. Germline loops: CDR1 LGHNA, CDR2 YSLEER. V was cut by 0 bases and J by 0 bases, with 18 bases left in between. This CDR3 comprises 19 residues. CDR3 region: CASSQDPWQTTLAKNIQYF. In DNA form, the CDR3 reads TGCGCCAGCAGCCAAGATCCATGGCAGACCACCCTAGCCAAAAACATTCAGTACTTC.

There are many counts of this clone. The chain uses TRBV18 and TRBJ2-3; D gene unclear. Per germline, CDR1 KGHSH and CDR2 LQKENI. Between the trimmed V and J ends, which lost 1 base and 5 bases, there was a span of 10 bases. The CDR3 runs to 14 residues. CDR3 nucleotides: TGTGCCAGCTCACCACAGGGCTCCGAAGATACGCAGTATTTT. Amino acids: CASSPQGSEDTQYF.

The chain recombines TRBV6-5 with TRBJ1-2; perhaps TRBD1 as D (6 bases). This CDR3 is built from 13 residues. The germline V gene encodes CDR1 MNHEY and CDR2 SVGAGI. Between the trimmed V and J ends, which lost 6 bases and 4 bases, there was a span of 12 bases. The CDR3 loop is CASRPTGIYGYTF. CDR3 in DNA: TGTGCCAGCAGGCCTACAGGGATCTATGGCTACACCTTC.

The chain combines TRBV20-1 with TRBJ1-1; perhaps TRBD1 as D (5 bases). CDR1 DFQATT and CDR2 SNEGSKA come from the germline V gene (reference sequence). The V and J ends lost 2 bases and 7 bases respectively, with 8 bases between them. The length of the CDR3 is 11 residues. The CDR3 sequence is CSARRQFEAFF. The CDR3 DNA sequence: TGCAGTGCTAGACGACAGTTTGAAGCTTTCTTT.

The chain carries TRBV7-2 and TRBJ2-7, with 11 nucleotides matching TRBD2. V shed 4 bases and J 2 bases; nucleotides not matched to a gene: 7. This CDR3 spans 16 amino acids. The germline V gene encodes CDR1 SGHTA and CDR2 FQGNSA. The CDR3 DNA is TGTGCCAGCAGCTCAAAGCCACTAGCGGGGGCCTACGAGCAGTACTTC. It encodes CASSSKPLAGAYEQYF.

The V call is TRBV4-3, the J call TRBJ2-2, with D unresolved. This CDR3 region has 15 residues. Trimming shortened V by 0 bases and J by 3 bases, and 8 bases separated the two germline ends. Germline lookup yields CDR1 LGHNA and CDR2 YSLEER. The CDR3 sequence is CASSQDGTYTGELFF. The CDR3 bases are TGCGCCAGCAGCCAAGATGGCACCTACACCGGGGAGCTGTTTTTT.

The rearrangement joins TRBV12-3 or TRBV12-4 to TRBJ2-2; D uncertain. The CDR3 is 13 amino acids. V dropped 7 bases and J dropped 7 bases, with 13 bases sitting between them. The CDR3 bases are TGTGCCAGCATGCCGAGATCCAGCGGGGAGCTGTTTTTT. Its protein is CASMPRSSGELFF.

The gene calls are TRBV5-1 and TRBJ2-7; 8 bases match TRBD2. The CDR3 extends over 14 amino acids. V lost 2 bases to trimming and J lost 2 bases; unmatched junction nucleotides: 3. Looked up from germline, CDR1 is SGHRS and CDR2 is YFSETQ. In DNA form, the CDR3 reads TGCGCCAGCAGCTTCACTAGCGGTACCTACGAGCAGTACTTC. Translation gives CASSFTSGTYEQYF. Full variable domain (rest looked up from reference TRBV5-1 and TRBJ2-7): KAGVTQTPRYLIKTRGQQVTLSCSPISGHRSVSWYQQTPGQGLQFLFEYFSETQRNKGNFPGRFSGRQFSNSRSEMNVSTLELGDSALYLCASSFTSGTYEQYFGPGTRLTVT.

This rearrangement joins TRBV10-3 to TRBJ2-7, with a tentative D call TRBD1 (5 bases). Trimming took off 3 bases at V and 0 bases at J, with 12 bases between the two ends. Germline CDR1 ENHRY, CDR2 SYGVKD. This CDR3 is 15 amino acids long. The CDR3 sequence: CAISESGLGSYEQYF. CDR3 coding DNA: TGTGCCATCAGTGAATCAGGGCTAGGCTCCTACGAGCAGTACTTC.

The chain joins TRBV3-1 (or the pseudogene TRBV3-2) to TRBJ2-7, with 13 nucleotides matching TRBD2. J was trimmed by 9 bases and V by 1 base; bases with no gene match: 9. CDR3 length: 16 amino acids. Germline V gene data show CDR1 as LGHDT and CDR2 as YNNKEL (reference sequence). Written as DNA, the CDR3 is TGTGCCAGCAGCCAAGGGGCGGGACTAGCGGGATTAGCGCAGTACTTC. Translation: CASSQGAGLAGLAQYF.

The CDR3 region has the DNA TGTGCCAGCAGACGGACAGGGAACACTGAAGCTTTCTTT. Its translation is CASRRTGNTEAFF. The rearrangement joins TRBV7-2 to TRBJ1-1; 7 bases match TRBD1. CDR3 length: 13 amino acids. Germline trimming cut 6 bases from V and 1 base from J; bases unmatched to any gene: 2. Germline-derived CDR1 and CDR2 are SGHTA and FQGNSA.

The J gene is TRBJ2-1, the V gene TRBV5-4, with TRBD1 matching over 8 bases. CDR3 size: 14 residues. Looked up from germline, CDR1 is SGHNT and CDR2 is YYREEE (reference sequence). V was clipped by 4 bases and J by 4 bases; unmatched bases: 4. The CDR3 loop reads CASSRDRRYNEQFF. CDR3 in DNA: TGTGCCAGCAGCCGGGACAGGCGATACAATGAGCAGTTCTTC.

The rearrangement joins TRBV3-1 (or the pseudogene TRBV3-2) to TRBJ2-1; D gene uncertain. CDR3 length: 13 amino acids. Germline CDR1 reads LGHDT; CDR2 reads YNNKEL (reference sequence). V was shortened by 1 base and J by 10 bases, with 11 bases between the two germline ends. CDR3 loop: CASSQAPSKEQFF. In DNA, the CDR3 is TGTGCCAGCAGCCAAGCCCCCTCGAAGGAGCAGTTCTTC.

This clone was seen a single time. The CDR3 loop reads CASSQDYLSYEQYF. The CDR3 DNA reads TGCGCCAGCAGCCAAGATTACCTCTCCTACGAGCAGTACTTC. The V gene is TRBV4-3, the J gene TRBJ2-7; D is undetermined. With 0 bases removed from V and 0 bases from J, the gap between germline ends came to 6 bases. Per germline, CDR1 LGHNA and CDR2 YSLEER. The length of the CDR3 is 14 residues.

This chain uses TRBV5-1 with TRBJ2-3, with no clear D. The germline V and J ends were trimmed by 3 bases and 6 bases, with 14 bases remaining between them. The CDR3 has 14 residues. Germline values: CDR1 SGHRS, CDR2 YFSETQ. The CDR3 loop reads CASSSRLEKDTQYF. The CDR3 nucleotides read TGCGCCAGCAGCTCCCGGCTCGAGAAGGATACGCAGTATTTT.

The chain couples TRBV19 to TRBJ1-5; a possible D gene is TRBD1 (5 bases). The CDR3 spans 13 residues. Germline V CDR1 and CDR2: LNHDA, SQIVND (reference sequence). V was trimmed by 8 bases and J by 5 bases, leaving 13 bases between them. DNA for the CDR3: TGTGCCAGTCTCCGGGACCCCGATCAGCCCCAGCATTTT. Amino acid sequence: CASLRDPDQPQHF.

This clone was observed a few times. The chain employs TRBV19 and TRBJ2-3, with D unresolved. The CDR3 is 15 amino acids. The V gene lost 3 bases and the J gene lost 0 bases, with 10 bases spanning the gap. Germline V gene data show CDR1 as LNHDA and CDR2 as SQIVND (reference sequence). CDR3: CASSMAVTSTDTQYF. In DNA, the CDR3 is TGTGCCAGTAGTATGGCCGTTACTAGCACAGATACGCAGTATTTT.

The V gene is TRBV2, the J gene TRBJ2-2, with TRBD2 identical over 10 bases. The CDR3 runs to 16 residues. Germline CDR1 SNHLY, CDR2 FYNNEI. After removal of 8 bases from V and 6 bases from J, the junction contained 12 bases not matched to a gene. The CDR3 region has the DNA TGTGCCAGCTGTACGAGGCTAGCGGGAGCCGCCGGGGAGCTGTTTTTT. This translates into CASCTRLAGAAGELFF.

This sequence joins TRBV18 and TRBJ1-3; D is unresolved. CDR3 size: 14 residues. V lost 11 bases and J 0 bases, leaving 14 bases between the germline ends. Looked up from germline, CDR1 is KGHSH and CDR2 is LQKENI. This chain's CDR3 is CASRVGSSGNTIYF. CDR3 DNA sequence: TGTGCCTCTCGGGTCGGCAGCTCTGGAAACACCATATATTTT.

The chain is built from TRBV5-1 and TRBJ2-7; 11 bases match TRBD2. V lost 4 bases, J lost 1 base, and 1 base stayed unmatched. The CDR3 has 14 residues. The germline CDR1 and CDR2 sequences are SGHRS and YFSETQ. The CDR3 protein is CASSTSGSSYEQYF. In DNA form, the CDR3 reads TGCGCCAGCAGCACTAGCGGGAGTTCCTACGAGCAGTACTTC.

The CDR3 DNA is TGTGCCAGCAGCTCAGACAACAGGGGAGGAGATACGCAGTATTTT. This encodes CASSSDNRGGDTQYF. The chain carries TRBV7-9 and TRBJ2-3; D is possibly TRBD1 (7 bases). CDR3 length: 15 amino acids. The V end was cut by 4 bases, the J end by 5 bases, with 16 bases between. Germline CDR1 and CDR2: SEHNR and FQNEAQ (reference sequence).

The J gene is TRBJ2-3, the V gene TRBV2, with no clear D. The CDR3 contains 11 residues. V was pared by 9 bases and J by 4 bases, with 8 bases between. Germline V gene data show CDR1 as SNHLY and CDR2 as FYNNEI. CDR3: CASTTADTQYF. As DNA, the CDR3 is TGTGCCAGTACCACGGCAGATACGCAGTATTTT.